This T cell receptor (beta chain) was recovered during a study of blood T cell repertoires in COVID-19. Study summary: Sites across the United States, Italy and Spain contributed samples from acute and convalescent COVID-19. PBMCs, B-cell-depleted T cells, or T cells were the source of the cDNA or gDNA that made up the material.

Authors' methods: Amplification from reference gene primers served as the basis for estimated nucleated cell counts. Profiling relied on immunoSEQ multiplex PCR, and the TCRdb table lists in-frame clones only, not all of them. V, J and clone size were drawn from that table, and D and trimming were deduced from the DNA. Altogether 65,000 to 85,000 clones are present, over 75% being singletons, with the ten largest covering roughly a tenth. From germline, CDR1 is MNHEY and CDR2 SVGAGI. The CDR3 length is 13 residues. V was pared by 7 bases and J by 10 bases, with 19 bases between. Specimen: peripheral blood. The rearrangement joins TRBV6-5 to TRBJ1-1; possible D gene TRBD1, 5 bases. The origin of this receptor is a woman aged 18 to 35 with acute or convalescent COVID-19. CDR3 sequence reads: CASNQRGLLGAFF. The CDR3 coding sequence is TGTGCCAGCAATCAGCGGGGACTCCTTGGAGCTTTCTTT.